This T cell receptor (beta chain) derives from a study of low-dose radiotherapy and immunotherapy resistance in tumors. The CDR3 is 16 residues long. Trimming removed 0 bases at V and 0 bases at J, with 11 bases between. The germline gives CDR1 LNHNV, CDR2 YYDKDF (reference sequence). At least ten counts were recorded for this clonotype. Covering alpha and beta chains, TRAV- and TRBV-specific primers were used for the first-strand cDNA. Amplification of TCRs used a constant-region primer and V-primer adapter for roughly 20 PCR cycles. MiXCR, run by TCRdb on the reads, gives a single entry per CDR3 protein. The table has about 35,000 distinct CDR3 sequences, less than 25% seen once. Time point in this sample: after trial treatment. Treatment denoted: LDRT plus nivolumab, ipilimumab, low-dose cyclophosphamide and aspirin (RACIN trial).

This chain uses TRBV15 with TRBJ1-1; maybe TRBD1 (5 bases). Sequenced material: PBMCs, taken after low-dose radiotherapy plus immunotherapy. This clonotype was obtained from a female donor with ovarian cancer. CDR3 sequence: CATSRDWGSLNTEAFF. CDR3 DNA sequence: TGTGCCACCAGCAGAGATTGGGGCAGTTTGAACACTGAAGCTTTCTTT.